This TCR beta chain was sequenced for a study of T cell repertoires in cytomegalovirus infection. Findings of the study overall: Cumulative frequency of public TCR beta families picked out carriers of CMV plus the relevant HLA. Predominance within the ex vivo response was attributable to HLA-C-restricted CMV-specific TCR beta clonotypes.

TCRdb ran MiXCR on the reads and lists one entry per CDR3 protein. The table records 630,000 or so distinct CDR3 sequences, roughly 24% of them present only once. Germline V gives CDR1 WSHSY, CDR2 SAAADI. V trimming: 9 bases; J trimming: 0 bases; junction bases outside the gene matches: 4. The CDR3 is 14 residues long. This clonotype was seen only a few times. Its antigen is not known. The clonotype comes from a human donor in good health (CMV status not recorded). Some clones in this sample may be carry-over from other donors' samples. The material sequenced was CD8+ T cells from PBMCs. The chain uses TRBV10-2 and TRBJ2-5; TRBD1 aligns across 10 bases. This CDR3 is CASWTGGYQETQYF. CDR3 nucleotides: TGCGCCAGTTGGACAGGGGGATACCAAGAGACCCAGTACTTC.